The rows below give T cell receptor beta chains drawn from one sample of a study of PD-1 blockade in mismatch repair-deficient tumors. TCRdb's table, derived via immunoSEQ multiplex PCR, lists solely in-frame clones and lacks some. In the table there are more than 13,000 clones, about nine tenths of which are singletons. Their antigen targets remain unknown. The sample was cells cultured in vitro, taken from a patient treated with pembrolizumab. Receptors originate from an adult with mismatch repair-deficient cancer. CDR3s leave out the opening cysteine and the closing phenylalanine or tryptophan. Each record gives: clone size, J gene, V gene, CDR3 protein. Not all rows give a size; the values are once, few, many and, for expanded clones, a class.

- | TRBJ2-7 | TRBV19 | ASSKPASRTGTAINEQY
once | TRBJ1-3 | TRBV13 | ASSLVSWYGPSGNTIY
- | TRBJ1-5 | TRBV28 | ASSLNQPQH
- | TRBJ2-1 | TRBV4-1 | ASSPRPARGPNEQF
- | TRBJ2-5 | TRBV6-1 | ASSVSGSGGETQY
few | TRBJ1-1 | TRBV7-9 | ASSPGHFTEAF
- | TRBJ2-7 | TRBV7-2 | ASSLRVSEQY
- | TRBJ2-7 | TRBV11-1 | ASSLDAARTYEQY
once | TRBJ2-7 | TRBV11-3 | ASSGERVPYEQY
- | TRBJ1-5 | TRBV28 | ASSTSGTSNQPQH
- | TRBJ2-1 | TRBV7-3 | ASSFRLAGVDEQF
- | TRBJ1-2 | TRBV18 | ASSPRNGGYT
- | TRBJ2-7 | TRBV5-1 | ASSLRGTGVYEQY
- | TRBJ1-3 | TRBV21-1 | AIFGNTIY
once | TRBJ2-1 | TRBV7-2 | ASSLGSSGSAEQF
- | TRBJ1-1 | TRBV2 | ASSEMRTEAF
- | TRBJ2-2 | TRBV11-3 | ASSLMGGPNTGELF
- | TRBJ1-2 | TRBV5-1 | ASSLEGTYGYT
- | TRBJ2-5 | TRBV19 | ASSSPGLAGGLETQY
- | TRBJ2-2 | TRBV5-1 | ASSSQGAGELF
- | TRBJ2-7 | TRBV11-3 | ASRLGEGRYEQY
- | TRBJ1-2 | TRBV28 | ASSSTDSWYGYT
- | TRBJ1-2 | TRBV25-1 | ASGASRDRGYGYT
once | TRBJ1-1 | TRBV6-5 | ASSSSPRSGVTEAF
- | TRBJ2-1 | TRBV19 | ATTSGTFNEQF
- | TRBJ2-3 | TRBV4-1 | ASSHPEEHQTFTDTQY
once | TRBJ1-1 | TRBV2 | AMSSRGINTEAF
- | TRBJ2-2 | TRBV5-4 | ASSTDGLAGRIGELF
once | TRBJ1-1 | TRBV28 | ASTLGQSSEAF
few | TRBJ2-3 | TRBV9 | ASSVGAGESADTQY
- | TRBJ2-7 | TRBV11-2 | ASSKGQTSYEQY
once | TRBJ2-7 | TRBV4-1 | ASSRTQGDEQY
- | TRBJ2-1 | TRBV14 | ASSQEGRYNEQF
- | TRBJ2-5 | TRBV5-1 | ASSLAWEVVGETQY
- | TRBJ2-2 | TRBV18 | ASSSRVLAGGTNTGELF
- | TRBJ1-2 | TRBV27 | ASSLSGTSYGYT
- | TRBJ1-5 | TRBV23-1 | ASSQEGGTDRQPQH
- | TRBJ2-3 | TRBV5-6 | ASSLGQGAMHTQY
- | TRBJ2-5 | TRBV19 | ASSIVSGGLETQY
- | TRBJ1-1 | TRBV27 | ASSFLYPTGPNTEAF
- | TRBJ1-3 | TRBV9 | ASSVSMGPQLWTGNTIY
once | TRBJ2-3 | TRBV28 | ASSLSGLAGPGGAADTQY
- | TRBJ1-3 | TRBV5-1 | ASSLDRGRAGNTIY
few | TRBJ2-7 | TRBV5-6 | ASSLDGDYEQY
- | TRBJ2-1 | TRBV6-4 | ASSDGAGGYNEQF
- | TRBJ2-2 | TRBV18 | ASSPLPSDTGELF
once | TRBJ1-1 | TRBV5-1 | ASSVDRHTEAF
- | TRBJ2-7 | TRBV6-5 | ASSWTQNALIY
- | TRBJ1-2 | TRBV27 | ASSPLGQQFGYT
few | TRBJ2-5 | TRBV5-1 | ASSHGTGEETQY